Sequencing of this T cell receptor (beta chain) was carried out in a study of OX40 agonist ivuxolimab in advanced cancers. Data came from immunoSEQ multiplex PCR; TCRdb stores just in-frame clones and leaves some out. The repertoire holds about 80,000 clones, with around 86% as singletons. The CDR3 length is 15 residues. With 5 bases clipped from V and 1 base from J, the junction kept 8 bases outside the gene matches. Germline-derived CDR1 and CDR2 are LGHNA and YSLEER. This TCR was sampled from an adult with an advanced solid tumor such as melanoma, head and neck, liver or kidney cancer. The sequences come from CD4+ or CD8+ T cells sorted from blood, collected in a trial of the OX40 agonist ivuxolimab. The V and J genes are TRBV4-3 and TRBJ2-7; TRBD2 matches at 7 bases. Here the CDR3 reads CASSLGGGTSYEQYF. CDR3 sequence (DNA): TGCGCCAGCAGCTTGGGGGGGGGTACTTCCTACGAGCAGTACTTC.